The subject of this entry is one T cell receptor (beta chain). This sample stems from a study of blood T cell repertoires in COVID-19. Sequencing was performed with immunoSEQ multiplex PCR; in TCRdb, only in-frame clones are kept and a portion is missing. The sample comprises around 220,000 clones, about 88% of which are singletons, and 2.1% rests with the top ten. The CDR3 consists of 14 residues. Germline CDR1 reads MNHEY; CDR2 reads SVGEGT. The V and J ends lost 3 bases and 3 bases respectively, with 9 bases between them. The rearrangement joins TRBV6-2 or TRBV6-3 to TRBJ1-5; a weak D match, TRBD1 (5 bases). Sequenced sample: peripheral blood. The clonotype was recovered from a woman between 35 and 50 years old who had recovered from COVID-19. DNA of the CDR3: TGTGCCAGCAGTTATCAGGGAATCAATCAGCCCCAGCATTTT. Amino acid sequence: CASSYQGINQPQHF.